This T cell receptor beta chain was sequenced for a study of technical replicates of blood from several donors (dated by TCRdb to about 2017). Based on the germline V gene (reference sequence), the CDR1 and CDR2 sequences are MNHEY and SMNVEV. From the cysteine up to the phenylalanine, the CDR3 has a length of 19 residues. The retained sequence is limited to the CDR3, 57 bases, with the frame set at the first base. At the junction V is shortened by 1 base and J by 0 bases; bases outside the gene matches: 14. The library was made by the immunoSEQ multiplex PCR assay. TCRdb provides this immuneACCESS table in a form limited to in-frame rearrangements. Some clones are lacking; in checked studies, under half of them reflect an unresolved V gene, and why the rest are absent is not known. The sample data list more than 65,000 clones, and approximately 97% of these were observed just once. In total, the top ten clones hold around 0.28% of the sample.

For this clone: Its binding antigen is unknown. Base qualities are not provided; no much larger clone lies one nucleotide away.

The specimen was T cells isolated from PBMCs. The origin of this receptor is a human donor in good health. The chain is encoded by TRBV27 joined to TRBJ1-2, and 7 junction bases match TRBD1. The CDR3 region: CASSLFGGGFNLANYGYTF. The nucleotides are TGTGCCAGCAGTTTATTCGGAGGGGGCTTTAATTTGGCTAACTATGGCTACACCTTC.